This TCR beta chain comes out of a study of control samples from healthy donors and cancer patients. The germline V gene has CDR1 SGHTA and CDR2 FQGNSA. Losses at the gene ends were 5 bases for V and 4 bases for J; bases not matched to a gene: 13. The CDR3 is 18 residues long. Sequenced by immunoSEQ multiplex PCR; TCRdb stores in-frame clones only, minus some. The data hold some 130,000 clones, with around 90% observed a single time. Input material: blood. The sequence was collected from a man aged 18 to 29 in good health. The chain links TRBV7-2 to TRBJ2-2; 10 bases are a match to TRBD2. In nucleotides, the CDR3 is TGTGCCAGCAGCACTACCCGGTGGACTAGCGGACCCACCGGGGAGCTGTTTTTT. It encodes CASSTTRWTSGPTGELFF. The full variable domain, completed using reference TRBV7-2 and TRBJ2-2, is GAGVSQSPSNKVTEKGKDVELRCDPISGHTALYWYRQSLGQGLEFLIYFQGNSAPDKSGLPSDRFSAERTGGSVSTLTIQRTQQEDSAVYLCASSTTRWTSGPTGELFFGEGSRLTVL.